A selection of T cell receptor beta chains follows, all from one sample in a study of blood T cell repertoires in COVID-19. The assay was immunoSEQ multiplex PCR, and TCRdb's table has in-frame clones only and misses some. Among about 160,000 clones listed, over 70% were seen once. The sample was peripheral blood. These receptors originate from an older woman with acute or convalescent COVID-19. Both conserved end residues are part of each CDR3. Each record gives: J gene, V gene, clone size, D gene, CDR3 DNA, CDR3 protein. A D gene is named only where the DNA matches it firmly. Size is stated for part of the rows, as once, few or many counts, or as a class when the clone is expanded.

>TRBJ2-2|TRBV2|.|.
TGTGCCAGCAGGGAGGGGCCTTCCACCGGGGAGCTGTTTTTT
CASREGPSTGELFF
>TRBJ2-7|TRBV5-4|.|TRBD2
TGTGCCAGCAGCCCGGGACTAGCGGGGGGCTCCTACGAGCAGTACTTC
CASSPGLAGGSYEQYF
>TRBJ2-6|TRBV7-6|.|.
TGTGCCAGCAGCTTAGGGGCCAGGGGCAGCTCTGGGGCCAACGTCCTGACTTTC
CASSLGARGSSGANVLTF
>TRBJ1-2|TRBV6-1|.|TRBD1
TGTGCCAGCAGTGAAGACAGGGGGCTCTATGGCTACACCTTC
CASSEDRGLYGYTF
>TRBJ2-7|TRBV28|.|TRBD1
TGTGCCAGCAGTACCCGACAGGGTCCCTCCTACGAGCAGTACTTC
CASSTRQGPSYEQYF
>TRBJ1-5|TRBV6-6|.|.
TGTGCCAGCAGCCCCCAGGGCGTGTGGCAGCCCCAGCATTTT
CASSPQGVWQPQHF
>TRBJ2-1|TRBV7-9|.|TRBD2
TGTGCCAGCAGCATAGTAGCGGGGGGTCTCTACAATGAGCAGTTCTTC
CASSIVAGGLYNEQFF
>TRBJ1-2|TRBV9|.|.
TGTGCCAGCAGCGCGGACAGAGACTATGGCTACACCTTC
CASSADRDYGYTF
>TRBJ1-5|TRBV4-1|.|TRBD1
TGCGCCAGCAGCCAAGAGGGACAGGGGTTAATCAATCAGCCCCAGCATTTT
CASSQEGQGLINQPQHF
>TRBJ1-6|TRBV2|.|.
TGTGCCAGCAGTGGGGTTAGCGCCTATTCACCCCTCCACTTT
CASSGVSAYSPLHF
>TRBJ1-2|TRBV30|.|.
TGTGCCTGGAGTGTACTAGGGTCCGGGGGCTATGGCTACACCTTC
CAWSVLGSGGYGYTF
>TRBJ2-7|TRBV6-8|.|.
TGTGCCAGCAGCCACAGGGAGAGGTTCTACGAGCAGTACTTC
CASSHRERFYEQYF
>TRBJ2-1|TRBV7-3|once|TRBD1
TGTGCCAGCAGCTTGAATGGACAGGTGACCTACAATGAGCAGTTCTTC
CASSLNGQVTYNEQFF
>TRBJ1-2|TRBV2|.|.
TGTGCCAGCAGTAGCGTCAGGGGCCGGGACTATGGCTACACCTTC
CASSSVRGRDYGYTF
>TRBJ2-5|TRBV5-6|.|TRBD2
TGTGCCAGCAGCTTGGTCCCCCGGCTAGCGGGGGGAGAGACCCAGTACTTC
CASSLVPRLAGGETQYF
>TRBJ2-5|TRBV5-4|few|.
TGTGCCAGCAGCTTGGTAAAGGGGTCCACAGAGACCCAGTACTTC
CASSLVKGSTETQYF
>TRBJ1-6|TRBV19|.|TRBD1
TGTGCCAGTAGTATCGGGACAGCCAATTCACCCCTCCACTTT
CASSIGTANSPLHF
>TRBJ2-4|TRBV4-3|.|TRBD2
TGCGCCAGCAGCCAATTCTTACTAGCGGGGGGGCCGATCGCCAAAAACATTCAGTACTTC
CASSQFLLAGGPIAKNIQYF
>TRBJ2-7|TRBV24-1|.|TRBD1
TGTGCCACCAGTGATCCACGGGACAGAACCTACGAGCAGTACTTC
CATSDPRDRTYEQYF
>TRBJ1-2|TRBV19|.|.
TGTGCCAGTAGCCCGGACAGTTTTGGATATGGCTACACCTTC
CASSPDSFGYGYTF
>TRBJ1-1|TRBV30|.|.
TGTGCCTGGTCTAAAGACCGGGTTGGGACTGAAGCTTTCTTT
CAWSKDRVGTEAFF
>TRBJ1-5|TRBV7-2|.|TRBD1
TGTGCCAGCAGCTCCGGGCTTGACAGGGTACGGCAGCCCCAGCATTTT
CASSSGLDRVRQPQHF
>TRBJ1-4|TRBV6-5|.|.
TGTGCCAGCAGGGACAGTTCTGCAACTAATGAAAAACTGTTTTTT
CASRDSSATNEKLFF
>TRBJ1-3|TRBV4-2|medium-sized|.
TGTGCCAGCAGCCAAGATGTCCGACTCTACCTCTCTGGAAACACCATATATTTT
CASSQDVRLYLSGNTIYF
>TRBJ1-5|TRBV19|.|.
TGTGCCACCACGAGGCACAGAGGAGGTGGGCATCAGCCCCAGCATTTT
CATTRHRGGGHQPQHF
>TRBJ2-3|TRBV7-2|.|TRBD1
TGTGCCAGCAGCTCCGACAGGGGGCGCAGAGATACGCAGTATTTT
CASSSDRGRRDTQYF
>TRBJ2-7|TRBV12-3/TRBV12-4|.|.
TGTGCCAGCAGTTTAAATCCCGGGTACGAGCAGTACTTC
CASSLNPGYEQYF
>TRBJ1-2|TRBV9|.|.
TGTGCCAGCAGCGGGAACAGGGACGGCTACACCTTC
CASSGNRDGYTF
>TRBJ2-1|TRBV9|.|.
TGTGCCAGCAGCGCCCTAAGATCAGGATACTCCTACAATGAGCAGTTCTTC
CASSALRSGYSYNEQFF
>TRBJ1-4|TRBV7-2|.|TRBD1
TGTGCCAGCAGCTTAGGTTGGCAGGGGGGCGAAAAACTGTTTTTT
CASSLGWQGGEKLFF
>TRBJ2-3|TRBV6-5|once|TRBD1
TGTGCCAGCAGTTACTCGGGGGACAGGAGGGATACGCAGTATTTT
CASSYSGDRRDTQYF
>TRBJ2-7|TRBV25-1|.|TRBD2
TGTGCCAGCAGTGAAGGGACTAGCGGTTCTCGGGAGCAGTACTTC
CASSEGTSGSREQYF
>TRBJ1-2|TRBV6-6|.|TRBD1
TGTGCCAGCAGTTCCTCCGGGACAGCCATTAACTATGGCTACACCTTC
CASSSSGTAINYGYTF
>TRBJ2-7|TRBV19|.|.
TGTGCCAGTAGTATAGGGCCAGGCTACGAGCAGTACTTC
CASSIGPGYEQYF
>TRBJ2-7|TRBV6-5|.|TRBD1
TGTGCCAGCAGCCGAGAAGGACAGGCCGAGCAGTACTTC
CASSREGQAEQYF
>TRBJ2-4|TRBV19|.|.
TGTGTCAGTAGTATCCACTCTGGACAGTCAAAGTCAGCCAAAAACATTCAGTACTTC
CVSSIHSGQSKSAKNIQYF
>TRBJ2-7|TRBV28|.|.
TGTGCCAGCAGCTTTATATACGAGCAGTACTTC
CASSFIYEQYF
>TRBJ1-2|TRBV5-1|.|TRBD1
TGCGCCAGCAGCTTTACAGGGGACTATGGCTACACCTTC
CASSFTGDYGYTF
>TRBJ1-5|TRBV28|.|.
TGTGCCAGCAGTTTTTTGCAGGGCGGCAATCAGCCCCAGCATTTT
CASSFLQGGNQPQHF
>TRBJ2-7|TRBV5-1|.|.
TGCGCCAGCAGCTTGACCCCTAGCACCTACGAGCAGTACTTC
CASSLTPSTYEQYF
>TRBJ1-3|TRBV3-1/TRBV3-2|.|TRBD1
TGTGCCAGCACCGGGACAGGGGCTGGAAACACCATATATTTT
CASTGTGAGNTIYF
>TRBJ1-1|TRBV12-3/TRBV12-4|once|.
TGTGCCAGCAGTCCGTTCCGGGAGACTGAAGCTTTCTTT
CASSPFRETEAFF
>TRBJ2-7|TRBV28|.|.
TGTGCCAGCAGTACCTCCCGGTACGAGCAGTACTTC
CASSTSRYEQYF
>TRBJ1-4|TRBV19|few|.
TGTGCCAGTAGTCGCGGGGATACTAATGAAAAACTGTTTTTT
CASSRGDTNEKLFF
>TRBJ1-4|TRBV27|.|TRBD1
TGTGCCAGCAGAGCCGCGGGACAGGGCGAAAAACTGTTTTTT
CASRAAGQGEKLFF
>TRBJ1-6|TRBV30|.|.
TGTGCCTGGGAGCAACAGTCAATTATAAACTCACCCCTCCACTTT
CAWEQQSIINSPLHF
>TRBJ1-2|TRBV19|.|TRBD1
TGTGCCAGTAGTATCGTCAGGTTGACAGGGAATAACTATGGCTACACCTTC
CASSIVRLTGNNYGYTF
>TRBJ2-7|TRBV27|once|TRBD1
TGTGCCAGCACCCGTACGGGACAGGGAAACTACGAGCAGTACTTC
CASTRTGQGNYEQYF
>TRBJ1-3|TRBV19|once|.
TGTGCCAGTAGTCCCACGGACAGCTCTGGAAACACCATATATTTT
CASSPTDSSGNTIYF
>TRBJ1-5|TRBV6-5|.|.
TGTGCCAGCAGCCTGACACATAGCAATCAGCCCCAGCATTTT
CASSLTHSNQPQHF
>TRBJ2-3|TRBV27|.|.
TGTGCCAGCAGTTTACGCGGGGACCCAGATACGCAGTATTTT
CASSLRGDPDTQYF
>TRBJ1-6|TRBV28|.|TRBD1
TGTGCCAGCAGTAGACAGGGGGTTGCACCCCTCCACTTT
CASSRQGVAPLHF
>TRBJ1-5|TRBV3-1/TRBV3-2|.|TRBD1
TGTGCCAGCAGCCAAGATTTAGGCTCACAGGGGTTTGGGAGCAATCAGCCCCAGCATTTT
CASSQDLGSQGFGSNQPQHF
>TRBJ2-3|TRBV19|.|TRBD2
TGTGCCAGTAGCCTACTGAGCGGGGGGGCTAGCACAGATACGCAGTATTTT
CASSLLSGGASTDTQYF
>TRBJ2-7|TRBV27|few|TRBD1
TGTGCCAGCAGTTTCATCGCTGGGGCGGGACAGGTAGCCTACGAGCAGTACTTC
CASSFIAGAGQVAYEQYF
>TRBJ2-1|TRBV5-1|.|TRBD2
TGCGCCAGCAGCCCGGGACTAGCGGCCAACAATGAGCAGTTCTTC
CASSPGLAANNEQFF